This T cell receptor beta chain was obtained from a study of Graves' ophthalmopathy and Graves' hyperthyroidism. Points on this clonotype: What it recognizes is unknown.

Investigators amplified TCR beta CDR3 regions from RNA transcripts. Second-round multiplex PCR came after first-round RT-PCR with HTBI primers. One entry per CDR3 protein results from TCRdb running MiXCR on the multiplex PCR reads. This table has over a million distinct CDR3 sequences, less than 45% appearing once. Germline CDR1 ENHRY, CDR2 SYGVKD. This CDR3 is built from 14 residues. The V end was cut by 6 bases, the J end by 5 bases, with 16 bases between. The study's findings and limits: It was with about 71% sensitivity and about 72% specificity that the model predicted ophthalmopathy progression.

This TCR was sampled from an adult man with Graves' hyperthyroidism. V usage is TRBV10-3 and J usage is TRBJ2-5, with TRBD2 as a possible D gene (5 bases). The sequencing input was peripheral blood or thyroid tissue (not recorded which). CDR3 in amino acids: CAIREAGIGETQYF. The DNA for the CDR3 is TGTGCCATCAGGGAGGCCGGAATTGGTGAGACCCAGTACTTC.